A selection of T cell receptor beta chains follows, all from one sample in a study of response to subunit inactivated influenza vaccine. Using its own MiXCR run on the RT-PCR reads, TCRdb lists one record per CDR3 protein. The table has fewer than 800,000 distinct CDR3 sequences, more than 15% seen once; the top ten hold 11%. The material was PBMCs from blood, obtained 11 to 12 days after vaccination. These receptors were collected from a man aged 45-65 years who received an inactivated influenza vaccine. Each CDR3 is given without its conserved first and last residue. The D gene is left open where the match is weak.

NA | TRBJ2-7 | TRBV20-1 | SARLLSSYEQY
NA | TRBJ1-1 | TRBV3-1 | ASSTTANTEAF
TRBD2 | TRBJ2-4 | TRBV9 | ASSPEPVAGLRNIQY
NA | TRBJ2-2 | TRBV7-8 | ASSFKDTGELF
TRBD1 | TRBJ1-2 | TRBV28 | ASSLRQGNYGYT
NA | TRBJ2-7 | TRBV16 | ASSQVRSSSYEQY
TRBD2 | TRBJ2-1 | TRBV28 | ASRGLAGPNEQF
NA | TRBJ2-1 | TRBV7-8 | ASTSPAGPYNEQF
TRBD1 | TRBJ2-7 | TRBV12-3/TRBV12-4 | ASSPTGEYYEQY
NA | TRBJ2-6 | TRBV27 | ASILSGANVLT
TRBD2 | TRBJ2-7 | TRBV12-3/TRBV12-4 | ASRETGTSGYEQY
NA | TRBJ2-7 | TRBV27 | ASSPGGQPYEQY
NA | TRBJ2-4 | TRBV5-5 | ASSSAQISKNIQY
NA | TRBJ2-1 | TRBV18 | ASSPRGGNFDEQF
NA | TRBJ1-5 | TRBV20-1 | SAATGTDYSNQPQH
TRBD2 | TRBJ2-3 | TRBV7-2 | ASSLTSGGFAGDTQY
NA | TRBJ1-5 | TRBV20-1 | SASQGYSNQPQH
TRBD2 | TRBJ2-1 | TRBV20-1 | SAPNVLAAYNEQF
NA | TRBJ2-7 | TRBV10-3 | AISDRAISYEQY
NA | TRBJ1-2 | TRBV6-6 | ASSYTAPRGYT
TRBD2 | TRBJ2-2 | TRBV11-2 | ASSSREGKGSFTGELF
NA | TRBJ1-1 | TRBV6-1 | ASTNLGGSTEAF
TRBD2 | TRBJ2-3 | TRBV4-2 | ASSQGVGREPDTQY
NA | TRBJ2-7 | TRBV6-2/TRBV6-3 | ASSQQTSGSYEQY
TRBD1 | TRBJ1-2 | TRBV12-3/TRBV12-4 | ASSLARSTGRPGYT
TRBD2 | TRBJ2-7 | TRBV6-1 | ASTRLAGLGEQY
TRBD2 | TRBJ2-3 | TRBV30 | AWSPPRLAGEVTDTQY
TRBD2 | TRBJ2-1 | TRBV20-1 | SAEGLHSSYNEQF
TRBD1 | TRBJ2-1 | TRBV20-1 | SAIRDRGLRPRSYNEQF
NA | TRBJ2-3 | TRBV28 | ASSLLGGGGDTQY
NA | TRBJ2-3 | TRBV28 | ASSPPRGHTDTQY
NA | TRBJ2-7 | TRBV5-6 | ASSLGVAVYYEQY
NA | TRBJ2-3 | TRBV9 | ASSVFGVTRGTDTQY
NA | TRBJ2-5 | TRBV7-2 | ASSEGTITRETQY
NA | TRBJ1-1 | TRBV12-5 | ASGLGQNTEAF
NA | TRBJ2-5 | TRBV2 | ASSGGHEETQY
NA | TRBJ1-4 | TRBV7-2 | ASSFQGSNEKLF
NA | TRBJ2-7 | TRBV5-1 | ASTLQAESEQY